This is a list of T cell receptor beta chains from one sample in a study of glioma-infiltrating T cells after dendritic cell vaccination. TCRdb keeps only in-frame clones here, not all; method: immunoSEQ multiplex PCR. The sample shows approximately 91,000 clones, roughly four fifths of them seen only once. This specimen consisted of blood, obtained after dendritic cell vaccination. All receptors come from a human donor with glioblastoma. Both conserved end residues are part of each CDR3. Each record gives: clone size, V gene, D gene, J gene, CDR3 DNA, CDR3 protein. D genes are given only for firm matches. Size is omitted from some rows. Given values are once, few, many or a class for expanded clones.

size: once
V: TRBV7-2
D: TRBD1
J: TRBJ1-2
DNA: TGTGCCAGCAGCTCACACAGGGGCCGCTTCTATGGCTACACCTTC
CDR3: CASSSHRGRFYGYTF

size: NA
V: TRBV6-1
D: TRBD1
J: TRBJ1-2
DNA: TGTGCCAGCAGTGAAGCGGCAGGGGGGTATGGCTACACCTTC
CDR3: CASSEAAGGYGYTF

size: NA
V: TRBV27
D: TRBD2
J: TRBJ2-1
DNA: TGTGCCAGCAGACAACCGAGGGGCGCGGGTAGCGGGAGCGATGAGCAGTTCTTC
CDR3: CASRQPRGAGSGSDEQFF

size: NA
V: TRBV5-1
D: NA
J: TRBJ1-2
DNA: TGCGCCAGCAGCCCAGCCCTGCCGGGGTTCGATGGCTACACCTTC
CDR3: CASSPALPGFDGYTF

size: once
V: TRBV7-2
D: TRBD1
J: TRBJ1-5
DNA: TGTGCCAGCAGCACCCGGACAGGGGGCGCGGAGCAGCCCCAGCATTTT
CDR3: CASSTRTGGAEQPQHF

size: NA
V: TRBV7-6
D: TRBD1
J: TRBJ1-1
DNA: TGTGCCAGCAGCAAACAGGGGGACACTGAAGCTTTCTTT
CDR3: CASSKQGDTEAFF

size: NA
V: TRBV7-9
D: NA
J: TRBJ2-7
DNA: TGTGCCAGCAGCCCCTCCATGGGGCAAACCTACGAGCAGTACTTC
CDR3: CASSPSMGQTYEQYF

size: NA
V: TRBV7-2
D: TRBD2
J: TRBJ2-3
DNA: TGTGCCAGCAGGGGCCCTGGGACTACCCGCACAGATACGCAGTATTTT
CDR3: CASRGPGTTRTDTQYF

size: NA
V: TRBV5-1
D: NA
J: TRBJ1-2
DNA: TGCGCCAGCAGCTTGGATACAGGGCTTAGGAATGGCTACACCTTC
CDR3: CASSLDTGLRNGYTF

size: few
V: TRBV27
D: TRBD1
J: TRBJ2-1
DNA: TGTGCCAGCAGTCCCAGGGACAGGGTTTTCTTATACAATGAGCAGTTCTTC
CDR3: CASSPRDRVFLYNEQFF

size: NA
V: TRBV18
D: TRBD1
J: TRBJ2-7
DNA: TGTGCCAGCTCACCACCGGGACAGGGGGCCTACGAGCAGTACTTC
CDR3: CASSPPGQGAYEQYF

size: once
V: TRBV5-1
D: NA
J: TRBJ1-1
DNA: TGCGCCAGCAGCTTGGGCGAGCGCACTGAAGCTTTCTTT
CDR3: CASSLGERTEAFF

size: NA
V: TRBV14
D: TRBD2
J: TRBJ2-1
DNA: TGTGCCAGCAGCCATTTTCTAGCGGGCGGGGAAAATGAGCAGTTCTTC
CDR3: CASSHFLAGGENEQFF

size: NA
V: TRBV18
D: TRBD1
J: TRBJ1-6
DNA: TGTGCCAGCTCACTATCGGGACAGGGGATGTCCTATAATTCACCCCTCCACTTT
CDR3: CASSLSGQGMSYNSPLHF

size: NA
V: TRBV15
D: TRBD1
J: TRBJ2-7
DNA: TGTGCCACCAGCAGGACAGGGGGGGCTGGCTACGAGCAGTACTTC
CDR3: CATSRTGGAGYEQYF

size: NA
V: TRBV4-1
D: NA
J: TRBJ2-1
DNA: TGCGCCAGCAGCCCGTCCGATGGGAGGTATGAGCAGTTCTTC
CDR3: CASSPSDGRYEQFF

size: NA
V: TRBV15
D: NA
J: TRBJ2-2
DNA: TGTGCCACCAGCAGAGTATATGGAGACGGATCGAACACCGGGGAGCTGTTTTTT
CDR3: CATSRVYGDGSNTGELFF

size: NA
V: TRBV19
D: NA
J: TRBJ2-6
DNA: TGTGCCACTAGTGGAATGGTTGGTGGGCTCTCTGGGGCCAACGTCCTGACTTTC
CDR3: CATSGMVGGLSGANVLTF

size: once
V: TRBV9
D: NA
J: TRBJ1-5
DNA: TGTGCCAGCAGCGTAGGACAGTATAGCAATCAGCCCCAGCATTTT
CDR3: CASSVGQYSNQPQHF

size: NA
V: TRBV7-2
D: NA
J: TRBJ2-7
DNA: TGTGCCAGCAACCCTAGGGCGGGGATAACCTACGAGCAGTACTTC
CDR3: CASNPRAGITYEQYF

size: NA
V: TRBV30
D: NA
J: TRBJ2-2
DNA: TGTGCCTGGACTGATCGGGAGAGTCAGGGGGAGCTGTTTTTT
CDR3: CAWTDRESQGELFF

size: NA
V: TRBV5-1
D: TRBD2
J: TRBJ2-1
DNA: TGCGCCAGCAGCTTGGCCGGACTAGCGGACCTATACAATGAGCAGTTCTTC
CDR3: CASSLAGLADLYNEQFF

size: few
V: TRBV6-1
D: NA
J: TRBJ1-2
DNA: TGTGCCAGCAGAGGGCCAGCAGGGTGGAACTATGGCTACACCTTC
CDR3: CASRGPAGWNYGYTF

size: NA
V: TRBV5-8
D: TRBD1
J: TRBJ1-2
DNA: TGTGCCAGCAGCTTGACAGGGGGCGGATTTCGGTATGGCTACACCTTC
CDR3: CASSLTGGGFRYGYTF

size: NA
V: TRBV9
D: NA
J: TRBJ1-2
DNA: TGTGCCAGCAGCGTAGATCTCAGGCAACAAACTGGTGGCTACACCTTC
CDR3: CASSVDLRQQTGGYTF

size: few
V: TRBV6-1
D: TRBD1
J: TRBJ1-3
DNA: TGTGCCAGCAGAGACAGGGGATCGGGAAACACCATATATTTT
CDR3: CASRDRGSGNTIYF

size: NA
V: TRBV5-1
D: NA
J: TRBJ2-2
DNA: TGCGCCAGCAGCCCGGGGAGAGCCGGGGAGCTGTTTTTT
CDR3: CASSPGRAGELFF

size: NA
V: TRBV21-1
D: NA
J: TRBJ1-5
DNA: TGTGCCAAACCGCGGAACAGGAATCAGCCCCAGCATTTT
CDR3: CAKPRNRNQPQHF

size: NA
V: TRBV5-6
D: TRBD1
J: TRBJ1-1
DNA: TGTGCCAGCAGCTTGGCCGGGACAGCGAACACTGAAGCTTTCTTT
CDR3: CASSLAGTANTEAFF

size: NA
V: TRBV18
D: TRBD1
J: TRBJ2-6
DNA: TGTGCCAGCTCGGCCCTCGGACAGGGGATCTCTGGGGCCAACGTCCTGACTTTC
CDR3: CASSALGQGISGANVLTF

size: NA
V: TRBV7-8
D: NA
J: TRBJ2-6
DNA: TGTGCCAGCAGCGTACAGGGCTTTGGGGCCAACGTCCTGACTTTC
CDR3: CASSVQGFGANVLTF

size: NA
V: TRBV6-1
D: NA
J: TRBJ2-3
DNA: TGTGCCAGCAGTGATTTCGGCCGGCGGGGTGCGCAGTATTTT
CDR3: CASSDFGRRGAQYF

size: NA
V: TRBV29-1
D: NA
J: TRBJ1-1
DNA: TGCAGCGTTGTACCAGGTATTCACACTGAAGCTTTCTTT
CDR3: CSVVPGIHTEAFF

size: NA
V: TRBV5-6
D: TRBD1
J: TRBJ2-5
DNA: TGTGCCAGCAGCCTGGGACAGGGCATCCAAGAGACCCAGTACTTC
CDR3: CASSLGQGIQETQYF

size: NA
V: TRBV5-1
D: NA
J: TRBJ1-4
DNA: TGCGCCAGCAGCTTGGGTCAGTTAAATGAAAAACTGTTTTTT
CDR3: CASSLGQLNEKLFF

size: NA
V: TRBV5-1
D: TRBD1
J: TRBJ2-1
DNA: TGCGCCAGCAGACTCTTCGGGGACAGTGGCAATGAGCAGTTCTTC
CDR3: CASRLFGDSGNEQFF

size: NA
V: TRBV5-6
D: NA
J: TRBJ1-5
DNA: TGTGCCAGCAGCCGGACAGAGAGCAATCAGCCCCAGCATTTT
CDR3: CASSRTESNQPQHF